This TCR beta chain came from a study of shared clonotypes between healthy human individuals. Points from the study as a whole: Among the subsets, naive ones generally showed larger estimated richness than memory ones. A small donor pool kept down the genetic and exposure-history diversity that was represented.

CDR3 length equals 16 residues. V lost 6 bases to trimming and J lost 1 base; unmatched junction nucleotides: 8. In germline, CDR1 is MDHEN, CDR2 SYDVKM. Using immunoSEQ multiplex PCR, the repertoire was profiled, and TCRdb retains in-frame clones only, with some absent. This table has about 1.5 million clones, 98% appearing once. With respect to this clone: Its antigen is not known.

Sequenced input: naive CD4+ T cells sorted from blood. The sample's subset: CD45RA+ positively selected. The origin of this receptor is a man aged 25-45 years in good health. V and J are TRBV28 and TRBJ2-1, with 8 bases identical to TRBD1. CDR3 in DNA: TGTGCCAGCAGGAATACAGGGGGGACTTCCTACAATGAGCAGTTCTTC. This codes for CASRNTGGTSYNEQFF. The full variable domain, rest sourced from reference TRBV28 and TRBJ2-1, is DVKVTQSSRYLVKRTGEKVFLECVQDMDHENMFWYRQDPGLGLRLIYFSYDVKMKEKGDIPEGYSVSREKKERFSLILESASTNQTSMYLCASRNTGGTSYNEQFFGPGTRLTVL.